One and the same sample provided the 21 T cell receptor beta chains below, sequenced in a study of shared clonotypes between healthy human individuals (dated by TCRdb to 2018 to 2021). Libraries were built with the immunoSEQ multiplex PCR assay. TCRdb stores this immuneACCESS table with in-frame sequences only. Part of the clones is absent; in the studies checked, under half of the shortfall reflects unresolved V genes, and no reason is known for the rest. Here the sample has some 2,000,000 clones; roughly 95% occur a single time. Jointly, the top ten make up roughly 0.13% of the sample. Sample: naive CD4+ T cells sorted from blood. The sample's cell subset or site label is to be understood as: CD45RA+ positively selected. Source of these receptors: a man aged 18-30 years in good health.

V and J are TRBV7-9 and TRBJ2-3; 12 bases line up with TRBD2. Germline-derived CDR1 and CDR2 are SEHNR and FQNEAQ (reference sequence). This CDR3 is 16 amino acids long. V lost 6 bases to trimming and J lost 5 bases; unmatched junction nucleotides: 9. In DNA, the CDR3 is TGTGCCAGCAGTACTCTAGCGGGAGGGCCGAAAGATACGCAGTATTTT. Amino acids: CASSTLAGGPKDTQYF. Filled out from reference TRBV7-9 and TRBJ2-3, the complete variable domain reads DTGVSQNPRHKITKRGQNVTFRCDPISEHNRLYWYRQTLGQGPEFLTYFQNEAQLEKSRLLSDRFSAERPKGSFSTLEIQRTEQGDSAMYLCASSTLAGGPKDTQYFGPGTRLTVL.

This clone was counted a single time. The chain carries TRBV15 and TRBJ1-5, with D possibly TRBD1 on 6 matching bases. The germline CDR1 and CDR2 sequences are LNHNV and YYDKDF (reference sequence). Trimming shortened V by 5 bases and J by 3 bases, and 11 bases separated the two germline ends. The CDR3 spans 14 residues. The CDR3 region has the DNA TGTGCCACCAGCCCCGACAGGCCCAATCAGCCCCAGCATTTT. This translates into CATSPDRPNQPQHF.

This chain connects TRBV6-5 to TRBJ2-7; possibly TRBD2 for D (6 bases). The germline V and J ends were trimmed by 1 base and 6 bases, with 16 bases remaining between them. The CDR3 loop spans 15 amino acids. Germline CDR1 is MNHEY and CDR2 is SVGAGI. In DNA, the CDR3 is TGTGCCAGCAGTTACTACGGGGGTTCCCCTGCCGAGCAGTACTTC. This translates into CASSYYGGSPAEQYF.

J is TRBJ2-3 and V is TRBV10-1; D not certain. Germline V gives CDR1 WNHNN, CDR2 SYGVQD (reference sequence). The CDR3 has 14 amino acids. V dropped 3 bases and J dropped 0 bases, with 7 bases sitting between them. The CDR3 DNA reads TGCGCCAGCAGTGATCAACGGAGCACAGATACGCAGTATTTT. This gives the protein CASSDQRSTDTQYF.

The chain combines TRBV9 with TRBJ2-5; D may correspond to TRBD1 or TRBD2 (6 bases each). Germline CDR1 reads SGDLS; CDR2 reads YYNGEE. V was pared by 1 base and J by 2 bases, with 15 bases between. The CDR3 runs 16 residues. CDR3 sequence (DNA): TGTGCCAGCAGCGTAAGGTCACGAGGGGGGCAAGAGACCCAGTACTTC. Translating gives CASSVRSRGGQETQYF.

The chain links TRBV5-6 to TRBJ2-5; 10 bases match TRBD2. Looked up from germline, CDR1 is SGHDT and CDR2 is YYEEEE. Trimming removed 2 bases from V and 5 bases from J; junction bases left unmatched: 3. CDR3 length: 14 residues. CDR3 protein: CASSFLTSGETQYF. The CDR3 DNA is TGTGCCAGCAGCTTTCTGACTAGCGGGGAGACCCAGTACTTC.

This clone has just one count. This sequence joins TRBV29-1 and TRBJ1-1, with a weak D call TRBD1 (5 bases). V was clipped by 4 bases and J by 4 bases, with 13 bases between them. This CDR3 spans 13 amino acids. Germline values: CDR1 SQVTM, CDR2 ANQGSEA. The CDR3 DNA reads TGCAGCGTTGGTAAGGGTCAGGGCACTGAAGCTTTCTTT. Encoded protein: CSVGKGQGTEAFF.

For the CDR3, the DNA is TGTGCCAGCAGCCGGGGGCCGCTGGAGACCCAGTACTTC. It specifies CASSRGPLETQYF. The rearrangement uses TRBV11-2 and TRBJ2-5; tentatively, D is TRBD1 or TRBD2 (6 bases each). The V end lost 5 bases, the J end lost 5 bases, and 12 bases lay between the germline ends. This CDR3 is built from 13 residues. Germline values: CDR1 SGHAT, CDR2 FQNNGV.

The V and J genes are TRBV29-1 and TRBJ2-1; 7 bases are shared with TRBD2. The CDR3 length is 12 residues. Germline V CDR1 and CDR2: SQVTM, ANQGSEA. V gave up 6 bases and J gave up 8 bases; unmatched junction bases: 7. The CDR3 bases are TGCAGCGTCCCCGGACTAGTAGATGAGCAGTTCTTC. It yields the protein CSVPGLVDEQFF.

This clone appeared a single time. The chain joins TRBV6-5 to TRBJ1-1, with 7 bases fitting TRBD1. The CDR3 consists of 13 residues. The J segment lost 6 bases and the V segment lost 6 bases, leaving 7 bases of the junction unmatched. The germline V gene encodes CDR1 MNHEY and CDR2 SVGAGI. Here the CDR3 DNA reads TGTGCCAGCAGGCCCGACAGGGCAGCTGAAGCTTTCTTT. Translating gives CASRPDRAAEAFF.

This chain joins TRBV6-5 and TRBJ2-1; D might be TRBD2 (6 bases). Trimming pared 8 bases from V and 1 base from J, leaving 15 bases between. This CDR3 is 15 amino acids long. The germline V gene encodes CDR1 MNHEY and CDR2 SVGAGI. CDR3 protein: CASRRGPLSYNEQFF. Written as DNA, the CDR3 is TGTGCCAGCCGGAGGGGTCCCCTATCCTACAATGAGCAGTTCTTC.

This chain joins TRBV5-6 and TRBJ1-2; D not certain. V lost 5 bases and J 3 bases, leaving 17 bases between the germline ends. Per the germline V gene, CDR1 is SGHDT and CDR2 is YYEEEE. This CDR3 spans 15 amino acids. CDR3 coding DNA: TGTGCCAGCAGAGATAACCCAGCCACCGACTATGGCTACACCTTC. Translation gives CASRDNPATDYGYTF.

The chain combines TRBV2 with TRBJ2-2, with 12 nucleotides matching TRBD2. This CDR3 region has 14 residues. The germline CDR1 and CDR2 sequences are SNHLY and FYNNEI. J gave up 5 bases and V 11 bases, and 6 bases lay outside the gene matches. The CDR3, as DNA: TGTGCCGGTAACGGACTAGCGGGAACCGGGGAGCTGTTTTTT. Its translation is CAGNGLAGTGELFF.

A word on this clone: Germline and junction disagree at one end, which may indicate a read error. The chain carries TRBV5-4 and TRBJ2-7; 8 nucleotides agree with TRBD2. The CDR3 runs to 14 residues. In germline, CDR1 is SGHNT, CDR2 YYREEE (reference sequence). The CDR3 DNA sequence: TGTGCCGGCAGTAACGGCGGGGGGTCCTACGAGCAGTACTTC. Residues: CAGSNGGGSYEQYF.

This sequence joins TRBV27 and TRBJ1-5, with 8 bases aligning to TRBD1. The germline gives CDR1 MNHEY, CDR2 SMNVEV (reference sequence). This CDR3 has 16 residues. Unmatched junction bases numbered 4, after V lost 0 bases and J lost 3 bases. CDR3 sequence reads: CASSLSGTGDNQPQHF. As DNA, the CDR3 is TGTGCCAGCAGTTTATCGGGGACAGGAGACAATCAGCCCCAGCATTTT.

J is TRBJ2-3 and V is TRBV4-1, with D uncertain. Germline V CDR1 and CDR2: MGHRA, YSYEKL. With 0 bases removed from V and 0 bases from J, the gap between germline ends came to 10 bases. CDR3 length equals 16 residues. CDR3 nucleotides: TGCGCCAGCAGCCAAGATCTGGCGGTTAGCACAGATACGCAGTATTTT. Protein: CASSQDLAVSTDTQYF.

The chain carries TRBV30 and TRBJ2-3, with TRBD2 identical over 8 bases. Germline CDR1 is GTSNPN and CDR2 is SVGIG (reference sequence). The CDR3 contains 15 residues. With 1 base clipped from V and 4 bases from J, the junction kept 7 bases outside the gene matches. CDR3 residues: CAWSGWSGRADTQYF. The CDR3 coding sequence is TGTGCCTGGAGTGGATGGAGCGGGAGAGCAGATACGCAGTATTTT.

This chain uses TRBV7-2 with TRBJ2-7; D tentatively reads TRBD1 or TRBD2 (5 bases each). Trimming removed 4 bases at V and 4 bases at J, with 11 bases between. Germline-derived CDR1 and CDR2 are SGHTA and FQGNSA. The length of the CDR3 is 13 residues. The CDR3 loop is CASSSRDRYEQYF. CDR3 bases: TGTGCCAGCAGCTCCAGGGACCGGTACGAGCAGTACTTC.

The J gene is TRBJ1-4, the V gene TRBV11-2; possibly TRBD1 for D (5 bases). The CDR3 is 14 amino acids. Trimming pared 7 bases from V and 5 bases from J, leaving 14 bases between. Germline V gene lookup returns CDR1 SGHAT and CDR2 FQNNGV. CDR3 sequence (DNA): TGTGCCAGCAACACCGGGACCTCAAATGAAAAACTGTTTTTT. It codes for CASNTGTSNEKLFF.

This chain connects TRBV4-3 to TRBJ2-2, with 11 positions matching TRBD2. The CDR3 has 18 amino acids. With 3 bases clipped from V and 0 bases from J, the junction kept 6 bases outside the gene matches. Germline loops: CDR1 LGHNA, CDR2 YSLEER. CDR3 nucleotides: TGCGCCAGCAGCCACGAGGGACTAGCGGAAACGAACACCGGGGAGCTGTTTTTT. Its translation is CASSHEGLAETNTGELFF.

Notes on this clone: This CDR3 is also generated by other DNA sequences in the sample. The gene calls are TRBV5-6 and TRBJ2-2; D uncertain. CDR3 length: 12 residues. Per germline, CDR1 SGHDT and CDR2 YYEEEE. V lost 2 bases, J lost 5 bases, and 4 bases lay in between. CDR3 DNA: TGTGCCAGCAGCTTACCGACCGGGGAGCTGTTTTTT. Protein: CASSLPTGELFF.